The 5 T cell receptor beta chains below come from one sample, sequenced in a study of T-cell reconstitution after alpha-beta-depleted transplantation in children. A library of TCRbeta sequences, prepared with unique molecular identifiers, was generated. MiXCR, run by TCRdb on the PCR reads, gives a single entry per CDR3 protein. Of roughly 310,000 distinct CDR3 sequences in the sample, 23% were seen once. Specimen: PBMCs, mostly from graft donor cells, collected 180 days after TCRalphabeta/CD19-depleted stem cell transplant. These receptors all come from a male patient younger than 18 who had a stem cell transplant for acute lymphoblastic leukemia, so the T cells may come from the graft donor.

The CDR3 region is CASGLVISGRASYNEQFF. CDR3 coding DNA: TGTGCTAGTGGTTTGGTTATTAGCGGGAGGGCATCGTACAATGAGCAGTTCTTC. The rearrangement links TRBV12-5 to TRBJ2-1, with 11 bases aligning to TRBD2. Germline V gene sequence: CDR1 LGHNT, CDR2 FRNRAP. The CDR3 runs to 18 residues. J was trimmed by 4 bases and V by 0 bases; bases with no gene match: 8. Combining the CDR3 with reference TRBV12-5 and TRBJ2-1 gives the whole variable domain DARVTQTPRHKVTEMGQEVTMRCQPILGHNTVFWYRQTMMQGLELLAYFRNRAPLDDSGMPKDRFSAEMPDATLATLKIQPSEPRDSAVYFCASGLVISGRASYNEQFFGPGTRLTVL.

The V gene is TRBV28, the J gene TRBJ2-3, with TRBD2 matching 14 bases. CDR3 size: 20 residues. Germline CDR1 MDHEN, CDR2 SYDVKM. V was clipped by 3 bases and J by 0 bases; unmatched bases: 11. In DNA, the CDR3 is TGTGCCAGCAGTTTTCGTGTCGGACTAGCGGGAGGAACTAGCACAGATACGCAGTATTTT. It yields the protein CASSFRVGLAGGTSTDTQYF.

The chain combines TRBV27 with TRBJ2-1; unclear D gene. The germline V gene encodes CDR1 MNHEY and CDR2 SMNVEV (reference sequence). Trimming shortened V by 5 bases and J by 8 bases, and 7 bases separated the two germline ends. This CDR3 region has 11 residues. CDR3 amino acids: CASSRRHEQFF. The CDR3 DNA follows: TGTGCCAGCAGTCGGCGACATGAGCAGTTCTTC.

The chain couples TRBV6-1 to TRBJ2-2, with a possible D match to TRBD2 (6 bases). V was clipped by 6 bases and J by 4 bases, with 9 bases between them. Germline V gives CDR1 MNHNS, CDR2 SASEGT. CDR3 length equals 13 residues. The CDR3 loop reads CASRLAFTGELFF. The CDR3, as DNA: TGTGCCAGCAGGCTAGCGTTCACCGGGGAGCTGTTTTTT.

This clonotype showed up just a few times. This chain links TRBV7-8 with TRBJ1-5; weak D call: TRBD1 (5 bases). The CDR3 sequence is 17 residues long. Trimming left V 3 bases short and J 3 bases short, with 18 bases between. Germline V gene sequence: CDR1 SGHVS, CDR2 FQNEAQ. The CDR3 here is CASSLRFGAGNNQPQHF. CDR3 nucleotides: TGTGCCAGCAGCTTGAGGTTCGGGGCGGGCAACAATCAGCCCCAGCATTTT.